A single T cell receptor (beta chain) is shown here with its context. Its specificity is unknown. The entry originates in a study of T cell responses to AZD1222 COVID-19 vaccine. Across the whole study: Second doses were pooled across both intervals (about 4 or about 12 weeks). The study's findings and limits: Dominant at 160-218 and 743-854, vaccine-associated CD4 TCRs also spanned spike. Clonal diversity was possibly underestimated; the donors were predominantly white British and more often female.

The V end was cut by 3 bases, the J end by 3 bases, with 12 bases between. The CDR3 has 14 residues. Germline V gives CDR1 LNHNV, CDR2 YYDKDF (reference sequence). The assay was immunoSEQ multiplex PCR, and TCRdb's table has in-frame clones only and misses some. The repertoire holds 95,000 to 130,000 clones, with 88% as singletons. V usage is TRBV15 and J usage is TRBJ2-7; no firm D call. Sample: peripheral blood, taken on day 0 of AZD1222 vaccination. The receptor was derived from an adult in good health. The CDR3 DNA is TGTGCCACCAGCAGCCCCTTTACGGGCTACGAGCAGTACTTC. Translating it yields CATSSPFTGYEQYF.